Sequencing of this TCR beta chain was carried out in a study of identical twins. The study, taken as a whole, reports: Partly confounded zero-insertion analyses could result from invariant MAIT and iNKT cells.

TCRdb analysed the 5' RACE reads with MiXCR anew, one entry per CDR3 protein. The data contain hundreds of thousands of distinct CDR3 sequences, over 8.5% of them singletons. CDR3 length equals 14 residues. The ends were cut back, 5 bases at V and 2 bases at J, with 13 bases in the middle. The germline V gene has CDR1 MNHEY and CDR2 SVGAGI. Points on this clonotype: The target antigen is unknown.

These data were also filed under a second study, of yellow fever vaccine responses in identical twins.

This receptor was taken from a woman aged 18 to 35 in good health. The chain has TRBV6-5 and TRBJ2-7; tentatively, D is TRBD1 (6 bases). Sequencing was carried out using PBMCs. The CDR3: CASSIQGVAYEQYF. Here the CDR3 DNA reads TGTGCCAGCAGTATACAGGGTGTCGCCTACGAGCAGTACTTC.